This is a list of T cell receptor beta chains from one sample in a study of cytomegalovirus exposure and HLA in healthy donors. Profiling relied on immunoSEQ multiplex PCR, and the TCRdb table lists in-frame clones only, not all of them. The profile shows 200,000 to 250,000 clones, 65% to 80% of them singletons. The sequenced sample was PBMCs. Receptors originate from a girl aged 2 to 9 in good health and CMV-seronegative. The CDR3 runs from the conserved cysteine through the conserved F or W. D genes are given only for firm matches. Size tells how often a clone was seen (once, few, many) or the class of an expanded clone, and some rows leave it out.

j_gene,d_gene,v_gene,abundance,CDR3aa,CDR3nt
TRBJ1-2,-,TRBV6-5,-,CASSYYRDTYYGYTF,TGTGCCAGCAGTTACTACCGGGACACCTACTATGGCTACACCTTC
TRBJ1-1,TRBD1,TRBV27,-,CASSLSNARGPVINDTEAFF,TGTGCCAGCAGTTTATCGAATGCAAGGGGGCCGGTGATTAATGACACTGAAGCTTTCTTT
TRBJ1-2,-,TRBV5-1,-,CASSPSRGYGYTF,TGCGCCAGCAGCCCCAGTCGGGGCTATGGCTACACCTTC
TRBJ2-7,TRBD1,TRBV30,-,CAWGSIRQGKYEQYF,TGTGCCTGGGGGAGTATTCGACAGGGGAAGTACGAGCAGTACTTC
TRBJ2-7,-,TRBV5-5,few,CASSGPGLEPYEQYF,TGTGCCAGCAGCGGACCGGGACTGGAACCCTACGAGCAGTACTTC
TRBJ2-5,-,TRBV7-7,-,CASSLSGQETQYF,TGTGCCAGCAGCTTAAGCGGACAAGAGACCCAGTACTTC
TRBJ2-7,-,TRBV2,-,CASHRRDTSYEQYF,TGTGCCAGCCATCGGCGGGATACCTCCTACGAGCAGTACTTC
TRBJ2-1,TRBD1,TRBV5-1,-,CASTLVGQAYNEQFF,TGCGCCAGCACCTTGGTGGGACAGGCTTACAATGAGCAGTTCTTC
TRBJ1-2,TRBD1,TRBV27,-,CASRLEGQGAAGYTF,TGTGCCAGCAGGTTAGAGGGACAGGGGGCGGCTGGCTACACCTTC
TRBJ1-6,TRBD1,TRBV4-2,-,CASSQDSRGNSPLHF,TGTGCCAGCAGCCAAGACTCCAGGGGGAATTCACCCCTCCACTTT
TRBJ1-6,TRBD1,TRBV6-1,-,CASSEATGVDSPLHF,TGTGCCAGCAGTGAAGCGACAGGGGTTGATTCACCCCTCCACTTT
TRBJ1-4,TRBD1,TRBV7-9,-,CASSLEEGQGEEKLFF,TGTGCCAGCAGCTTAGAGGAGGGACAGGGGGAGGAAAAACTGTTTTTT
TRBJ1-6,-,TRBV18,-,CASSPVPGNSPLHF,TGTGCCAGCTCACCGGTGCCGGGTAATTCACCCCTCCACTTT
TRBJ2-1,-,TRBV7-9,-,CASSPRSAGIYNEQFF,TGTGCCAGCAGCCCCAGGTCGGCAGGGATCTACAATGAGCAGTTCTTC
TRBJ2-7,TRBD2,TRBV5-1,-,CASSPGTSGNYEQYF,TGCGCCAGCAGCCCCGGGACTAGCGGGAATTACGAGCAGTACTTC
TRBJ1-5,-,TRBV9,-,CASSRRPGENQPQHF,TGTGCCAGCAGCAGACGCCCTGGAGAGAATCAGCCCCAGCATTTT
TRBJ2-3,-,TRBV7-2,-,CASILGGVVDTQYF,TGTGCCAGCATCCTCGGCGGGGTCGTAGATACGCAGTATTTT
TRBJ2-5,TRBD2,TRBV25-1,-,CASSDWDYLKETQYF,TGTGCCAGCAGTGATTGGGACTACCTAAAAGAGACCCAGTACTTC
TRBJ2-7,-,TRBV21-1,-,CASKRAGAHYEQYF,TGTGCCAGCAAACGTGCGGGGGCCCACTACGAGCAGTACTTC
TRBJ2-7,-,TRBV7-9,once,CASGTNREQYF,TGTGCCAGCGGCACCAACCGCGAGCAGTACTTC
TRBJ2-7,-,TRBV29-1,-,CSVEGAASYEQYF,TGCAGCGTTGAAGGGGCAGCCTCCTACGAGCAGTACTTC
TRBJ1-2,-,TRBV27,few,CASSVWGGRQRYGYTF,TGTGCCAGCAGTGTGTGGGGGGGTCGACAGCGCTATGGCTACACCTTC
TRBJ2-7,-,TRBV6-1,once,CASKGTQGLSYEQYF,TGTGCCAGCAAGGGCACACAGGGATTATCCTACGAGCAGTACTTC
TRBJ1-6,TRBD1,TRBV6-5,-,CASSATGTGDSPLHF,TGTGCCAGCAGTGCGACCGGGACAGGGGACTCACCCCTCCACTTT
TRBJ2-7,-,TRBV29-1,-,CSVRLWRILTYEQYF,TGCAGCGTTAGGCTTTGGAGGATATTAACCTACGAGCAGTACTTC
TRBJ1-5,-,TRBV19,-,CASSIAGSSRQPQHF,TGTGCCAGTAGTATAGCTGGGAGCTCGCGTCAGCCCCAGCATTTT
TRBJ2-2,TRBD2,TRBV10-3,-,CAISRTSGRVNTGELFF,TGTGCCATCAGCAGGACTAGCGGGAGAGTCAACACCGGGGAGCTGTTTTTT
TRBJ2-7,TRBD1,TRBV27,-,CASSLQGNYEQYF,TGTGCCAGCAGCCTACAGGGGAACTACGAGCAGTACTTC
TRBJ2-7,TRBD1,TRBV2,few,CASSPGQGGNEQYF,TGTGCCAGCAGCCCGGGACAGGGCGGGAACGAGCAGTACTTC
TRBJ2-3,-,TRBV25-1,-,CASGGPPPTDTQYF,TGTGCCAGCGGAGGTCCCCCTCCCACAGATACGCAGTATTTT
TRBJ2-7,-,TRBV29-1,-,CSVEAGANYEQYF,TGCAGCGTTGAAGCAGGGGCAAACTACGAGCAGTACTTC
TRBJ1-2,TRBD1,TRBV28,-,CATHVGTGMTGYTF,TGTGCCACCCACGTGGGGACAGGGATGACTGGCTACACCTTC
TRBJ1-3,TRBD1,TRBV6-5,-,CASRPEGALGNTIYF,TGTGCCAGCAGACCGGAGGGGGCGCTTGGAAACACCATATATTTT
TRBJ1-1,-,TRBV7-9,-,CASSRAGPNTEAFF,TGTGCCAGCAGCCGCGCGGGGCCAAACACTGAAGCTTTCTTT
TRBJ2-2,TRBD1,TRBV6-5,-,CASSYSSGGNTGELFF,TGTGCCAGCAGTTACTCGTCAGGGGGGAACACCGGGGAGCTGTTTTTT
TRBJ1-3,-,TRBV4-1,-,CASNTPGISGNTIYF,TGCGCCAGCAATACCCCAGGGATCTCTGGAAACACCATATATTTT
TRBJ2-7,-,TRBV19,-,CASSSGYEQYF,TGTGCCAGTAGTAGCGGCTACGAGCAGTACTTC
TRBJ1-1,-,TRBV4-1,few,CASSHPPGGDTEAFF,TGCGCCAGCAGCCACCCTCCCGGGGGAGACACTGAAGCTTTCTTT
TRBJ1-4,-,TRBV14,few,CASSFQGSGEKLFF,TGTGCCAGCAGCTTTCAGGGGTCGGGTGAAAAACTGTTTTTT
TRBJ1-2,-,TRBV7-3,-,CASSPPETGEYGYTF,TGTGCCAGCAGCCCACCCGAGACAGGTGAGTATGGCTACACCTTC
TRBJ1-6,-,TRBV27,-,CASSSTGGSSPLHF,TGTGCCAGCAGTTCGACCGGAGGCAGTTCACCCCTCCACTTT
TRBJ2-1,TRBD2,TRBV30,few,CAWMEREVYIYNEQFF,TGTGCCTGGATGGAGCGGGAGGTCTATATTTACAATGAGCAGTTCTTC
TRBJ2-2,-,TRBV9,-,CASSPGGGDTGELFF,TGTGCCAGCAGCCCGGGGGGCGGTGACACCGGGGAGCTGTTTTTT
TRBJ1-2,-,TRBV6-5,-,CASSQSPRGAGYTF,TGTGCCAGCAGTCAATCCCCACGGGGGGCTGGCTACACCTTC
TRBJ2-3,-,TRBV21-1,-,CASSARDREATDTQYF,TGTGCCAGCAGCGCTCGGGACAGGGAGGCAACAGATACGCAGTATTTT
TRBJ1-1,TRBD1,TRBV6-5,once,CASRGTGWTEAFF,TGTGCCAGCAGGGGGACAGGGTGGACTGAAGCTTTCTTT
TRBJ2-3,TRBD2,TRBV10-1,-,CASGGGGSDTQYF,TGCGCCAGCGGTGGCGGGGGTTCAGATACGCAGTATTTT
TRBJ2-7,TRBD2,TRBV5-6,-,CASSSPGTSAYEQYF,TGTGCCAGCAGCTCACCCGGGACTAGCGCCTACGAGCAGTACTTC
TRBJ2-7,TRBD2,TRBV7-9,-,CASSGSGTSGSYEQYF,TGTGCCAGCAGCGGGTCCGGGACTAGCGGGAGTTACGAGCAGTACTTC
TRBJ1-2,TRBD1,TRBV30,-,CAWSGDRVYDGYTF,TGTGCCTGGAGTGGGGACAGGGTTTACGATGGCTACACCTTC
TRBJ2-6,TRBD1,TRBV27,-,CASTQIGTGGNSGANVLTF,TGTGCCAGCACCCAAATAGGGACAGGGGGTAACTCTGGGGCCAACGTCCTGACTTTC
TRBJ1-5,-,TRBV28,-,CASSPQANQPQHF,TGTGCCAGCAGCCCCCAGGCAAATCAGCCCCAGCATTTT
TRBJ1-2,-,TRBV7-2,-,CASSLSLDPNYGYTF,TGTGCCAGCAGCTTATCGTTAGATCCGAACTATGGCTACACCTTC
TRBJ1-2,TRBD1,TRBV30,-,CAWGGQGARFDYGYTF,TGTGCCTGGGGAGGACAGGGGGCCAGATTTGACTATGGCTACACCTTC
TRBJ1-1,-,TRBV9,-,CASSVVGAMNTEAFF,TGTGCCAGCAGCGTAGTAGGGGCGATGAACACTGAAGCTTTCTTT
TRBJ1-2,TRBD1,TRBV15,-,CATSRDSQGVGYTF,TGTGCCACCAGCAGAGATTCTCAGGGGGTCGGCTACACCTTC
TRBJ2-3,TRBD1,TRBV5-5,-,CASSLADRADTQYF,TGTGCCAGCAGCTTGGCCGACAGGGCAGATACGCAGTATTTT